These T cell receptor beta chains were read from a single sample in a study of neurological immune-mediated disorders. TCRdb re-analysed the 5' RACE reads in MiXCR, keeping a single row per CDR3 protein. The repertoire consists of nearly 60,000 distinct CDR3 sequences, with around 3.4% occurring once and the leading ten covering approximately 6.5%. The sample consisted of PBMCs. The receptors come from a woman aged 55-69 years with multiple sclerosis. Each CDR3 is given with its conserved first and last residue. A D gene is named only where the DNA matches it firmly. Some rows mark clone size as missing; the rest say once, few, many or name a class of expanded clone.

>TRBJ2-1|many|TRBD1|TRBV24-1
TGTGCCACCAGTGAACCATGGACAGGGAATGAGCAGTTCTTC
CATSEPWTGNEQFF
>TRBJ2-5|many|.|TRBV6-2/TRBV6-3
TGTGCCAGCACCCAGGCCAAGCCGGAGACCCAGTACTTC
CASTQAKPETQYF
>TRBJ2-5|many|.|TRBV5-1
TGCGCCAGCAGCTTGGGATCATGGGGACATCAAGAGACCCAGTACTTC
CASSLGSWGHQETQYF
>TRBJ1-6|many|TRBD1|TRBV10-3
TGTGCCATCAGTGGACAGGGGGATTCACCCCTCCACTTT
CAISGQGDSPLHF
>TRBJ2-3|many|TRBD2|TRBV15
TGTGCCACCAGCAGAGAAATAGCGGGAGGGCTCCCGACGCAGTATTTT
CATSREIAGGLPTQYF
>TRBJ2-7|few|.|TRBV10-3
TGTGCCATCAGTGAGTCTGCCAGGGGATCTTACGAGCAGTACTTC
CAISESARGSYEQYF
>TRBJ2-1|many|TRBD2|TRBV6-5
TGTGCCAGCAGGATTAGCGGGAGGGCCTACAATGAGCAGTTCTTC
CASRISGRAYNEQFF
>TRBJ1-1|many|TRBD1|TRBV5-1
TGCGCCAGCACCCCAACAGGGGACACTGAAGCTTTCTTT
CASTPTGDTEAFF
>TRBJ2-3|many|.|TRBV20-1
TGCAGTGCCGATAATAAGGCAGGGGGGACAGATACGCAGTATTTT
CSADNKAGGTDTQYF
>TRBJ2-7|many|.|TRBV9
TGTGCCAGCAGCGTAGGGGACGAGCAGTACTTC
CASSVGDEQYF
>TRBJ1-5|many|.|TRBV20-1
TGCAGTGCAGGACAGAGCTCGAATAGCAATCAGCCCCAGCATTTT
CSAGQSSNSNQPQHF
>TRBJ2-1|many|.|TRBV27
TGTGCCAGCAGTTTCCACAATGAGCAGTTCTTC
CASSFHNEQFF
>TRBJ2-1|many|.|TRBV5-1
TGCGCCAGCAGCTTGGCCGGAGGGGGCTCCTACAATGAGCAGTTCTTC
CASSLAGGGSYNEQFF
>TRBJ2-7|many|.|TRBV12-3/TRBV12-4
TGTGCCAGCGGGGAACACGGCGACGAGCAGTACTTC
CASGEHGDEQYF
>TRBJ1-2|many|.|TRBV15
TGTGCCACCAGCACATCGACAGAGAACTATGGCTACACCTTC
CATSTSTENYGYTF
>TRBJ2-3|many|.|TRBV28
TGTGCCAGCACTCCCTCGTCCAGCACAGATACGCAGTATTTT
CASTPSSSTDTQYF
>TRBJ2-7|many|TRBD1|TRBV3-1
TGTGCCAGCAGCCAAGACTGGACAGGGTACGAGCAGTACTTC
CASSQDWTGYEQYF
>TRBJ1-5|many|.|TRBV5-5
TGTGCCAGCAGCTTTCAGGGGAATCAGCCCCAGCATTTT
CASSFQGNQPQHF
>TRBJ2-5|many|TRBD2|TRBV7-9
TGTGCCAGCAGCTTCTCCGGGACTAGATTTGAGACCCAGTACTTC
CASSFSGTRFETQYF
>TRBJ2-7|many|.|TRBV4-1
TGCGCCAGCAGCCAAGGCATACGGGCGGATAGCTCCTACGAGCAGTACTTC
CASSQGIRADSSYEQYF
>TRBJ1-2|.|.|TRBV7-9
TGTGCCAGCAGCCCAGGCAGGGCCAACTATGGCTACACCTTC
CASSPGRANYGYTF
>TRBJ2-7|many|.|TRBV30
TGTGCCTCCGAACGTGGGTTAAACGAGCAGTACTTC
CASERGLNEQYF
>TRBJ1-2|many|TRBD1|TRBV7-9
TGTGCCAGCAGCTTTTGGACAGGGGGAGGGGATGGCTACACCTTC
CASSFWTGGGDGYTF
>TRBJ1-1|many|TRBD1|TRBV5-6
TGTGCCAGCAGCTTCGGACAGGGGCATGAAGCTTTCTTT
CASSFGQGHEAFF
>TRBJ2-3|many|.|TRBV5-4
TGTGCCAGCGGCCTAGAGCTTGCAGATACGCAGTATTTT
CASGLELADTQYF
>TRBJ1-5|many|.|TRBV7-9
TGTGCCAGCAGCTTAGGGGGGTGGCTCAATCAGCCCCAGCATTTT
CASSLGGWLNQPQHF
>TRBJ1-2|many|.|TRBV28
TGTGCCAGCAGTTTAAGAAACTATGGCTACACCTTC
CASSLRNYGYTF
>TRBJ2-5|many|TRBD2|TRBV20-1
TGCAGTGCTAGGGGTTCTAGCGGGAGAAGTGGCGAGACCCAGTACTTC
CSARGSSGRSGETQYF
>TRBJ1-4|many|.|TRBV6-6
TGTGCCAGCACGCTGGGGAGGGGTGGGGAAAAACTGTTTTTT
CASTLGRGGEKLFF
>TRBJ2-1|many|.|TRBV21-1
TGTGCCAGCAGCAAAGATGTCTCCGAAAGGGGGAATGAGCAGTTCTTC
CASSKDVSERGNEQFF
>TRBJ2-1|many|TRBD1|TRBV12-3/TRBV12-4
TGTGCCAGCAGCCAAAGACAGGGAGAGGGGAATGAGCAGTTCTTC
CASSQRQGEGNEQFF
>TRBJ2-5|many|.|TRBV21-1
TGTGCCAGCAGCAAAACACAGGGTCCGGAGACCCAGTACTTC
CASSKTQGPETQYF
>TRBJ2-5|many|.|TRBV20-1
TGCAGTGCAACCTCAACAGTCCAAGAGACCCAGTACTTC
CSATSTVQETQYF
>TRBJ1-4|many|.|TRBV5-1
TGCGCCAGCAGCTCGACAGTAAATAATGAAAAACTGTTTTTT
CASSSTVNNEKLFF
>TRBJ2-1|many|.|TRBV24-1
TGTGCCACCAGTGATTGGGGGACGGAGAGCTCCTACAATGAGCAGTTCTTC
CATSDWGTESSYNEQFF
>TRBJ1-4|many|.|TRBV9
TGTGCCAGCAGCCGTAGTACCGGGCTGGGAGAAAAACTGTTTTTT
CASSRSTGLGEKLFF
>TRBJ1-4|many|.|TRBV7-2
TGTGCCAGCAGCTACACCGGGACCGCGTGGGAAAAACTGTTTTTT
CASSYTGTAWEKLFF
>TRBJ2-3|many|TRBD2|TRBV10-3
TGTGCCATCAGTTTTATAGCGGGGCCCACAGATACGCAGTATTTT
CAISFIAGPTDTQYF
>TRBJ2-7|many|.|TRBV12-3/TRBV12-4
TGTGCCAGCAGTTTGGCTTGGGAGCAGTACTTC
CASSLAWEQYF
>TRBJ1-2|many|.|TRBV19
TGTGCCAGTAGTATCGTGGGGGCTATCTATGGCTACACCTTC
CASSIVGAIYGYTF
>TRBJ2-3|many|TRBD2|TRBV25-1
TGTGCCAGCAGTGATAGCGGGAGTTTTTCAGATACGCAGTATTTT
CASSDSGSFSDTQYF